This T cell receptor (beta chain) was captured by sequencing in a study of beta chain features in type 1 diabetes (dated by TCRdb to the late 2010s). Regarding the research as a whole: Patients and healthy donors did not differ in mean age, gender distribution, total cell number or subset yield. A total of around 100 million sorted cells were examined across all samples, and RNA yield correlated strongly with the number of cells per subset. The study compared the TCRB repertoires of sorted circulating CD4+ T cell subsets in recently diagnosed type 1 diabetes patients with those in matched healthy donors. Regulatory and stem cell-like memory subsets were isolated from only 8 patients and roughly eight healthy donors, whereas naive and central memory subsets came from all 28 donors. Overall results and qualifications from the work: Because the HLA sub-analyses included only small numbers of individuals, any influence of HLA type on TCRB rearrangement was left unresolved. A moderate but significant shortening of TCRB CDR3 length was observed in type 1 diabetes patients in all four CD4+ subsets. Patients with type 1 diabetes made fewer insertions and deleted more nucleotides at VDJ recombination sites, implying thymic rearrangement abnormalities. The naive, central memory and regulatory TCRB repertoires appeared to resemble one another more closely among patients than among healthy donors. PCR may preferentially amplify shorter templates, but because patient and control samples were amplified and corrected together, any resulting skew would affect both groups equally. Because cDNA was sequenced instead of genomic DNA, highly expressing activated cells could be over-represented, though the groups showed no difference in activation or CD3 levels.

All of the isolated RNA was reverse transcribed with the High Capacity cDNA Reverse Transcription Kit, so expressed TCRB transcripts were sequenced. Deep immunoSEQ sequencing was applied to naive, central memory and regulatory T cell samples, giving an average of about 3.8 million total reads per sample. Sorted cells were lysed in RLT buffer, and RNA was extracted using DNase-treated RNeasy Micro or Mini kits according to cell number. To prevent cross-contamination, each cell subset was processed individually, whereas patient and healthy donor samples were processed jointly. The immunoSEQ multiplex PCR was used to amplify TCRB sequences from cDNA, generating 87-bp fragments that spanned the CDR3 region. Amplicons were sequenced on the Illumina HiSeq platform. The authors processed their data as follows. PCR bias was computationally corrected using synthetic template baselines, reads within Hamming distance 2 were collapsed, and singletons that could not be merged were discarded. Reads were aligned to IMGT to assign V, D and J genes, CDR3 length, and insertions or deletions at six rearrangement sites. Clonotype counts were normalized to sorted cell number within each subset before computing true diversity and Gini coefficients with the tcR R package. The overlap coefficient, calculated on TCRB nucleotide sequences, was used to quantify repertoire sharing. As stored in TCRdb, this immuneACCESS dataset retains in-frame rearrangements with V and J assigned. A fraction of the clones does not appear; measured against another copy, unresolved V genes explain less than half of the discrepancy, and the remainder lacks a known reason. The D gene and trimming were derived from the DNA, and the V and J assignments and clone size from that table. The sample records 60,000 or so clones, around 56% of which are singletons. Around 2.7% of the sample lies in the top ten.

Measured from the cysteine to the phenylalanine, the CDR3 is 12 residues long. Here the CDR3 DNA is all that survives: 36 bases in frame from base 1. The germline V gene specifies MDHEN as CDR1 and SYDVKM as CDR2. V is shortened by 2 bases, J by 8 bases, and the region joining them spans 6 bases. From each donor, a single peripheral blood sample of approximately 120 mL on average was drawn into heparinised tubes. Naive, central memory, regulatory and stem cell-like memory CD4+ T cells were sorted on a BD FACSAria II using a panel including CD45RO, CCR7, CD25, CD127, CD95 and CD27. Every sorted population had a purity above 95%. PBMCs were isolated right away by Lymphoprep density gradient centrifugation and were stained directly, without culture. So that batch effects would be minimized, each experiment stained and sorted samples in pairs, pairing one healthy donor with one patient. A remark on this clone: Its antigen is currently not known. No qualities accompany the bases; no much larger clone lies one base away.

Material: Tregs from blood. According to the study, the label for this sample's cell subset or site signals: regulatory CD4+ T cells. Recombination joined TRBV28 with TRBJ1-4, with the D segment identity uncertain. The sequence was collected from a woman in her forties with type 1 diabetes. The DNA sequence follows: TGTGCCAGCAGTTTAAAATCAGAAAAACTGTTTTTT. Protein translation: CASSLKSEKLFF.